One and the same sample provided the 26 T cell receptor beta chains below, sequenced in a study of T-cell reconstitution after alpha-beta-depleted transplantation in children. Unique molecular identifiers were used in preparing the TCRbeta library. MiXCR, applied by TCRdb to the PCR reads, yields one record per CDR3 protein. The sample consists of more than 400,000 distinct CDR3 sequences, 10% to 12% of them appearing once. The input for sequencing was PBMCs, mostly from graft donor cells, taken 180 days after TCRalphabeta/CD19-depleted stem cell transplant. The receptors originated from a female patient aged 2-15 years who had a stem cell transplant for aplastic anemia, so the T cells may come from the graft donor.

A remark on this clonotype: A much larger clone lies one base from this, so it may be a read error. The chain recombines TRBV11-2 with TRBJ2-1, with TRBD2 matching 7 bases. Germline V lookup: CDR1 SGHAT, CDR2 FQNNGV. V lost 5 bases, J lost 2 bases, and 9 bases stayed unmatched. This CDR3 has 16 amino acids. CDR3 in DNA: TGTGCCAGCAGCATAGCGGGCGGGAACGCCTACAATGAGCAGTTCTTC. Translated, it gives CASSIAGGNAYNEQFF.

This clonotype was picked up a small number of times. The chain has TRBV4-3 and TRBJ2-4, with D hard to call. V was pared by 0 bases and J by 2 bases, with 8 bases between. The length of the CDR3 is 15 residues. Per germline, CDR1 LGHNA and CDR2 YSLEER. The DNA for the CDR3 is TGCGCCAGCAGCCAAGATGTGGCGCCCAAAAACATTCAGTACTTC. Translated: CASSQDVAPKNIQYF.

The rearrangement joins TRBV7-8 to TRBJ2-1; 8 bases are shared with TRBD2. Germline-derived CDR1 and CDR2 are SGHVS and FQNEAQ. Trimming at V came to 4 bases and at J to 0 bases, leaving 8 bases not matched to a gene. This CDR3 region has 17 residues. The CDR3: CASSSDERESSYNEQFF. The DNA of the CDR3 is TGTGCCAGCAGCTCCGATGAGCGGGAGAGCTCCTACAATGAGCAGTTCTTC.

J is TRBJ2-3 and V is TRBV7-2; tentatively, D is TRBD1 (5 bases). This CDR3 has 15 amino acids. Trimming stripped 3 bases from V and 2 bases from J, with 12 bases between. Germline V gene sequence: CDR1 SGHTA, CDR2 FQGNSA. The CDR3 reads CASSFQGPLTDTQYF. Written as DNA, the CDR3 is TGTGCCAGCAGCTTCCAGGGTCCCCTCACAGATACGCAGTATTTT.

This clonotype appeared a few times. The chain recombines TRBV6-5 with TRBJ2-1; 7 nucleotides align to TRBD2. Germline-derived CDR1 and CDR2 are MNHEY and SVGAGI. This CDR3 spans 17 amino acids. V shed 0 bases and J 3 bases; nucleotides not matched to a gene: 8. CDR3: CASSYSKTSLFYNEQFF. The CDR3 DNA sequence: TGTGCCAGCAGTTACTCGAAGACTAGCCTTTTCTACAATGAGCAGTTCTTC.

The chain uses TRBV7-9 and TRBJ2-1; D possibly corresponds to TRBD2 (5 bases). CDR3 length: 16 residues. The V gene lost 5 bases and the J gene lost 0 bases, with 14 bases spanning the gap. Germline CDR1 reads SEHNR; CDR2 reads FQNEAQ (reference sequence). CDR3 nucleotide sequence: TGTGCCAGCAGCGGTTCGTGGGAGAGCTCCTACAATGAGCAGTTCTTC. It yields the protein CASSGSWESSYNEQFF.

The CDR3 nucleotides read TGTGCCAGCAGCGCTCGGGACAGAAAAAACATTCAGTACTTC. Translating gives CASSARDRKNIQYF. This chain connects TRBV7-6 to TRBJ2-4; 7 nucleotides align to TRBD1. Unmatched junction bases numbered 5, after V lost 5 bases and J lost 4 bases. The CDR3 has 14 residues. Germline V lookup: CDR1 SGHVS, CDR2 FNYEAQ.

This clonotype has only a few counts. Here the CDR3 DNA reads TGTGCCAGCAGCTTAGCTGACAGGGTGAGCGAGCAGTACTTC. Its translation: CASSLADRVSEQYF. This sequence joins TRBV7-2 and TRBJ2-7; TRBD1 matches 7 bases. V shed 0 bases, J shed 6 bases, and the junction held 5 bases outside the gene matches. CDR3 length: 14 residues. Germline V gene data show CDR1 as SGHTA and CDR2 as FQGNSA.

Ten or more counts support this clonotype. This rearrangement joins TRBV9 to TRBJ2-1; 12 nucleotides line up with TRBD2. The CDR3 runs to 16 residues. Germline lookup yields CDR1 SGDLS and CDR2 YYNGEE. The J segment lost 4 bases and the V segment lost 1 base, leaving 3 bases of the junction unmatched. CDR3 loop: CASSVRLAGVYNEQFF. CDR3 DNA sequence: TGTGCCAGCAGCGTACGACTAGCGGGAGTGTACAATGAGCAGTTCTTC.

This clonotype appeared a few times. V and J are TRBV21-1 and TRBJ1-5; TRBD1 is the table's D call and was not checked against the DNA. TRBV21-1 is tagged as a pseudogene. This CDR3 region has 20 residues. The CDR3 sequence: CASSKRGVPGAGDGNQPQHF. Here the CDR3 DNA reads TGTGCCAGCAGCAAAAGGGGAGTCCCTGGGGCGGGGGATGGCAATCAGCCCCAGCATTTT.

In its sample, this clonotype was seen a few times. The gene calls are TRBV9 and TRBJ1-4; D possibly corresponds to TRBD1 (5 bases). Germline V CDR1 and CDR2: SGDLS, YYNGEE. The CDR3 runs to 15 residues. With 0 bases removed from V and 8 bases from J, the gap between germline ends came to 14 bases. CDR3 sequence reads: CASSVGVAGNEKLFF. The DNA of the CDR3 is TGTGCCAGCAGCGTAGGAGTGGCAGGGAACGAAAAACTGTTTTTT.

Points on this clonotype: A much larger clone sits a single nucleotide away, making a read error possible. The chain joins TRBV18 to TRBJ1-1, with D possibly being TRBD1 (5 bases). The germline V gene has CDR1 KGHSH and CDR2 LQKENI. This CDR3 is 11 amino acids long. V shed 5 bases and J shed 12 bases, with 13 bases lying between them. The CDR3, as DNA: TGTGCCAGCTCAGAACAGGATGAGTCTTTCTTT. Its translation: CASSEQDESFF.

J is TRBJ2-1 and V is TRBV20-1; D is unresolved. This CDR3 comprises 15 residues. The V and J ends lost 1 base and 1 base respectively, with 11 bases between them. Germline V gene data show CDR1 as DFQATT and CDR2 as SNEGSKA (reference sequence). In DNA, the CDR3 is TGCAGTGCTAGAGTGCCGGGCCGATCCTACAATGAGCAGTTCTTC. Its protein product is CSARVPGRSYNEQFF.

The rearrangement joins TRBV20-1 to TRBJ2-7; the D is unclear. This CDR3 has 12 residues. Per the germline V gene, CDR1 is DFQATT and CDR2 is SNEGSKA (reference sequence). V shed 1 base and J shed 0 bases, with 4 bases lying between them. For the CDR3, the DNA is TGCAGTGCTAGAGGGGACTCCTACGAGCAGTACGTC. Residues: CSARGDSYEQYV.

The sample holds a few counts of this clonotype. The chain is built from TRBV7-2 and TRBJ1-1; D might be TRBD1 (5 bases). Between the trimmed V and J ends, which lost 2 bases and 6 bases, there was a span of 13 bases. Per germline, CDR1 SGHTA and CDR2 FQGNSA. The CDR3 spans 14 residues. This CDR3 reads CASSLLWDGPEAFF. DNA for the CDR3: TGTGCCAGCAGCTTATTGTGGGACGGCCCTGAAGCTTTCTTT.

This clonotype was seen more than once but under ten times. The genes are TRBV7-8 and TRBJ2-3; 11 bases agree with TRBD2. CDR3 length equals 17 residues. The V and J ends lost 1 base and 2 bases, in that order; junction bases with no gene match: 5. Germline lookup yields CDR1 SGHVS and CDR2 FQNEAQ. The CDR3, as DNA: TGTGCCAGCAGCTTAGAACTAGCGGGAGTTATCACAGATACGCAGTATTTT. Translated: CASSLELAGVITDTQYF.

This clonotype was picked up many times. The V call is TRBV20-1, the J call TRBJ2-1; the D gene is possibly TRBD2 (5 bases). CDR3 length equals 13 residues. Germline values: CDR1 DFQATT, CDR2 SNEGSKA (reference sequence). The CDR3 nucleotides are TGCAGGGGTACGGACTTTCTATCGAATGAGCAGTTCTTC. Its protein product is CRGTDFLSNEQFF.

This clonotype showed up just a few times. This chain links TRBV27 with TRBJ1-5, with 9 bases lining up with TRBD1. V lost 4 bases to trimming and J lost 6 bases; unmatched junction nucleotides: 7. The germline V gene has CDR1 MNHEY and CDR2 SMNVEV (reference sequence). The CDR3 totals 15 residues. CDR3 in amino acids: CASSSEQGAVQPQHF. The CDR3 DNA reads TGTGCCAGCAGTTCCGAACAGGGGGCCGTTCAGCCCCAGCATTTT.

The chain is built from TRBV29-1 and TRBJ1-2; 10 bases agree with TRBD1. Per germline, CDR1 SQVTM and CDR2 ANQGSEA. Trimming took 7 bases from V and 1 from J; bases not matched to a gene: 9. The CDR3 consists of 15 residues. Here the CDR3 DNA reads TGCAGCGCCGGGGACAGGGGTGGAAATAACTATGGCTACACCTTC. Residues: CSAGDRGGNNYGYTF.

This clonotype was counted many times. The chain uses TRBV7-2 and TRBJ1-2, with 9 bases matching TRBD1. J was trimmed by 7 bases and V by 5 bases; bases with no gene match: 5. Germline CDR1 reads SGHTA; CDR2 reads FQGNSA. This CDR3 contains 13 residues. DNA for the CDR3: TGTGCCAGCAGCGGGTGGACAGGGGCTGGCTACACCTTC. Protein product: CASSGWTGAGYTF.

This clonotype has a handful of counts. This rearrangement joins TRBV7-2 to TRBJ2-3; D might be TRBD2 (6 bases). This CDR3 has 15 amino acids. Germline CDR1 and CDR2: SGHTA and FQGNSA. V shed 3 bases and J shed 5 bases, with 15 bases lying between them. The CDR3 region has the DNA TGTGCCAGCAGCTTGTACGGGAGAGGGATAGATACGCAGTATTTT. Translated, it gives CASSLYGRGIDTQYF.

This clonotype was seen only a few times. CDR3 coding DNA: TGTGCCAGCAGCGCCGGGAGGGCGCGACCAAACGACAATGAGCAGTTCTTC. As protein: CASSAGRARPNDNEQFF. The J gene is TRBJ2-1, the V gene TRBV11-3; 8 bases align to TRBD2. The CDR3 contains 17 residues. Per germline, CDR1 SGHNT and CDR2 YENEEA. Trimming took 5 bases from V and 5 from J; bases not matched to a gene: 14.

This clonotype occurred many times. The chain is built from TRBV9 and TRBJ2-1; TRBD1 is a possible D gene (6 bases). This CDR3 contains 15 residues. V lost 0 bases and J lost 2, with 9 bases in between. Germline V gene data show CDR1 as SGDLS and CDR2 as YYNGEE. The CDR3 DNA is TGTGCCAGCAGCGTAGGTGGGGGCGCCTACAATGAGCAGTTCTTC. This encodes CASSVGGGAYNEQFF.

This clonotype was observed a few times. The V and J genes are TRBV7-2 and TRBJ2-7, with 7 bases identical to TRBD1. CDR3 size: 15 residues. Germline V gene sequence: CDR1 SGHTA, CDR2 FQGNSA. Trimming removed 5 bases from V and 1 base from J; junction bases left unmatched: 8. Here the CDR3 reads CASSTGQDGSYEQYF. The DNA of the CDR3 is TGTGCCAGCAGCACTGGACAGGACGGATCCTACGAGCAGTACTTC.

The rearrangement links TRBV12-3 or TRBV12-4 to TRBJ2-7; D unclear. V dropped 7 bases and J dropped 4 bases, with 14 bases sitting between them. This CDR3 is 13 amino acids long. As DNA, the CDR3 is TGTGCCAGCACCCTAACGTCCGGGTACGAGCAGTACTTC. This gives the protein CASTLTSGYEQYF.

This clonotype was seen a handful of times. The V and J genes are TRBV5-1 and TRBJ1-2; D might be TRBD1 (5 bases). The CDR3 totals 14 residues. Deletions cut 6 bases from V and 5 bases from J, with 17 bases between. The germline V gene has CDR1 SGHRS and CDR2 YFSETQ. The CDR3 sequence: CASKSRDGEYGYTF. CDR3 in DNA: TGCGCCAGCAAAAGCCGGGACGGAGAATATGGCTACACCTTC.